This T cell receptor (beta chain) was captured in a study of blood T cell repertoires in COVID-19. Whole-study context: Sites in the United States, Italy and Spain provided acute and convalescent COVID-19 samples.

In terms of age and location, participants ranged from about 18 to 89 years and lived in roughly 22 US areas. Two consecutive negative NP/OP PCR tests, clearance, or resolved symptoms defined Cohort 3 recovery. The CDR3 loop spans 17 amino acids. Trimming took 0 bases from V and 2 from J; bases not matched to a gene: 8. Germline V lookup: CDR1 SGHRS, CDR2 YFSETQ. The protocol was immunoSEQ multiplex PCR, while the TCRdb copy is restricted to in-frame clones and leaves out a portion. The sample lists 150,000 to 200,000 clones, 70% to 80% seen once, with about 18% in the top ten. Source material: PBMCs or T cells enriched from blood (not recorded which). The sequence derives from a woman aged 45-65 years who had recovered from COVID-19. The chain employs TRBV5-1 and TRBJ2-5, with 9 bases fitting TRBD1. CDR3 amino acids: CASSLVGQGIKQETQYF. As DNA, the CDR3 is TGCGCCAGCAGCTTGGTAGGACAGGGGATTAAACAAGAGACCCAGTACTTC.